Sequencing of this T cell receptor (beta chain) was carried out in a study of PD-L1 blockade in urothelial cancer. Trimming removed 0 bases at V and 1 base at J, with 7 bases between. The germline gives CDR1 SGHRS, CDR2 YFSETQ. This CDR3 spans 14 amino acids. Noted time point: pretreatment peripheral blood. Using immunoSEQ multiplex PCR, the repertoire was profiled, and TCRdb retains in-frame clones only, with some absent. This table has 75,000 to 95,000 clones, 70% to 90% appearing once. The input for sequencing was PBMCs, taken around atezolizumab (anti-PD-L1) treatment. This receptor was identified in a man aged 40-49 years with urothelial cancer. The rearrangement uses TRBV5-1 and TRBJ2-5; D might be TRBD1 (5 bases). The CDR3 reads CASSLATAQETQYF. The CDR3 nucleotides are TGCGCCAGCAGCTTGGCGACAGCCCAAGAGACCCAGTACTTC.